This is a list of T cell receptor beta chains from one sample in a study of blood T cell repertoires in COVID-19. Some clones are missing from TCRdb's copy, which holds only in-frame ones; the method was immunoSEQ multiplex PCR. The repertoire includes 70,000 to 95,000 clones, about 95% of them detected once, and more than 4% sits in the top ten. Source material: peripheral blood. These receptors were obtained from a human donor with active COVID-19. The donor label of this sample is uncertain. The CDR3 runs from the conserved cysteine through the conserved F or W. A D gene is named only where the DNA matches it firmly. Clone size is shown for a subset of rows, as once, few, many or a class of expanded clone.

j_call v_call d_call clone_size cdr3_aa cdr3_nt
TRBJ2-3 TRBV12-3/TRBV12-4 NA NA CASTQSSTDTQYF TGTGCCAGCACCCAGTCATCGACAGATACGCAGTATTTT
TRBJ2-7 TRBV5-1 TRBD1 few CASSQGQGLSYEQYF TGCGCCAGCAGCCAGGGACAGGGGCTTTCCTACGAGCAGTACTTC
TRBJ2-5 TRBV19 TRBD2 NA CASSIAGGQETQYF TGTGCCAGTAGTATAGCGGGAGGGCAAGAGACCCAGTACTTC
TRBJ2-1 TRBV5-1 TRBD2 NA CASSTSPSGGAVSEQFF TGCGCCAGCAGTACGTCCCCTAGCGGGGGGGCCGTGAGTGAGCAGTTCTTC
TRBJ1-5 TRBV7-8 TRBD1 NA CASSLGGTVNQPQHF TGTGCCAGCAGCTTAGGGGGGACAGTTAATCAGCCCCAGCATTTT
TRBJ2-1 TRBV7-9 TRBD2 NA CASSLAGLALHEQFF TGTGCCAGCAGCTTAGCGGGACTAGCTCTCCATGAGCAGTTCTTC
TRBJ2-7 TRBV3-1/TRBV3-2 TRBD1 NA CASSSHGDRGSYEQYF TGTGCCAGCAGCTCGCATGGGGACAGGGGGTCCTACGAGCAGTACTTC
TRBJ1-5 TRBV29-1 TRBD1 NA CSVRLQGDNQPQHF TGCAGCGTTCGGTTGCAGGGGGACAATCAGCCCCAGCATTTT
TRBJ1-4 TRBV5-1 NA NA CASSLDPQGNLFF TGCGCCAGCAGCTTGGATCCCCAGGGAAATCTGTTTTTT
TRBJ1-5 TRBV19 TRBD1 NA CASLSPTGGMNQPQHF TGTGCCAGCCTCTCCCCGACAGGGGGAATGAATCAGCCCCAGCATTTT
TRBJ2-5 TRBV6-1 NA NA CASSEARTGKETQYF TGTGCCAGCAGTGAAGCGCGCACAGGGAAAGAGACCCAGTACTTC